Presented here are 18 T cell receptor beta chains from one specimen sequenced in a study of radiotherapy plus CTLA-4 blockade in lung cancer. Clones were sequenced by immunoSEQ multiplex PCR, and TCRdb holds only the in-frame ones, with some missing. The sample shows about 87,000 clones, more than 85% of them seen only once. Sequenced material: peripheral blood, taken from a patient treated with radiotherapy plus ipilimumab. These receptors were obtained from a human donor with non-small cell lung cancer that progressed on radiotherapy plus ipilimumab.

The CDR3: CASSFRLAGVMGETQYF. CDR3 DNA sequence: TGTGCCAGCAGCTTCCGGCTAGCGGGAGTTATGGGAGAGACCCAGTACTTC. This chain uses TRBV5-6 with TRBJ2-5, with TRBD2 matching 10 bases. The CDR3 has 17 amino acids. Germline-derived CDR1 and CDR2 are SGHDT and YYEEEE. J lost 4 bases, V lost 2 bases, and 11 bases had no gene match.

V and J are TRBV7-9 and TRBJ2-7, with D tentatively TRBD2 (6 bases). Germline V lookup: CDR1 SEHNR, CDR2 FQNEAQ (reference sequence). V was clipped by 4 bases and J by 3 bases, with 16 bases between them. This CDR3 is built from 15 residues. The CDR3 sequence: CASSSRDFEHYEQYF. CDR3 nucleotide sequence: TGTGCCAGCAGCTCGCGGGACTTCGAGCACTACGAGCAGTACTTC. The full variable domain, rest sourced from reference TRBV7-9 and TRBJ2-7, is DTGVSQNPRHKITKRGQNVTFRCDPISEHNRLYWYRQTLGQGPEFLTYFQNEAQLEKSRLLSDRFSAERPKGSFSTLEIQRTEQGDSAMYLCASSSRDFEHYEQYFGPGTRLTVT.

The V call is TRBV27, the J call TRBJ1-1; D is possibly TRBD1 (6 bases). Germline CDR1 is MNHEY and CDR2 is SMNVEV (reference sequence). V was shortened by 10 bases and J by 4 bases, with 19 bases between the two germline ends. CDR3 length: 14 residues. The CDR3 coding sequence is TGTGCCACTACCTCCCGGGGGGCCCGCACTGAAGCTTTCTTT. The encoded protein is CATTSRGARTEAFF.

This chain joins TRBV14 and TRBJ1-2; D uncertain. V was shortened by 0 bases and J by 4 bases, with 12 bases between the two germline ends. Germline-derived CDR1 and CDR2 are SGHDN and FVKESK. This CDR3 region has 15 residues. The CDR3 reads CASSQETDFPYGYTF. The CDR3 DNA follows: TGTGCCAGCAGCCAAGAAACAGACTTTCCCTATGGCTACACCTTC.

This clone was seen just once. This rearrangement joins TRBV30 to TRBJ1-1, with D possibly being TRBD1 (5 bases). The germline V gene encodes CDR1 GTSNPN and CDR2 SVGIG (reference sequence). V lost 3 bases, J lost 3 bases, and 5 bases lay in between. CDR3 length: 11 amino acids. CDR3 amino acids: CAWRTDTEAFF. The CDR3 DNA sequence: TGTGCCTGGAGGACAGACACTGAAGCTTTCTTT.

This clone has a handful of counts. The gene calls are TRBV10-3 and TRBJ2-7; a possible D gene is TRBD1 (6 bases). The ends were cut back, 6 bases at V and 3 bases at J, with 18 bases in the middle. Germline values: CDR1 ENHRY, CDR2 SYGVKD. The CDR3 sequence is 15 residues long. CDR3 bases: TGTGCCATCAGGAACCGGGACAACGCCCGCTACGAGCAGTACTTC. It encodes CAIRNRDNARYEQYF.

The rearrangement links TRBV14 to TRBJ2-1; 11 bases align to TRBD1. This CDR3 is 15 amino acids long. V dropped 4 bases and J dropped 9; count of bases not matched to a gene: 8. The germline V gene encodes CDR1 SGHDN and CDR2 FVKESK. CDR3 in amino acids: CASSRGQGAFVEQFF. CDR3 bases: TGTGCCAGCAGCCGAGGACAGGGGGCTTTCGTTGAGCAGTTCTTC.

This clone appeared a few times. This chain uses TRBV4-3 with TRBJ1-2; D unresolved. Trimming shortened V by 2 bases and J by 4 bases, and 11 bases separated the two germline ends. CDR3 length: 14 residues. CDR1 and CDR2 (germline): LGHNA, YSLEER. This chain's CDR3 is CASSQWQASYGYTF. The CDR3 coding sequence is TGCGCCAGCAGCCAATGGCAGGCTAGCTATGGCTACACCTTC.

CDR3 sequence reads: CASSSEGETQYF. In DNA form, the CDR3 reads TGTGCCAGCAGCTCTGAAGGGGAGACCCAGTACTTC. The chain recombines TRBV2 with TRBJ2-5; D ambiguous. The CDR3 runs 12 residues. The ends were cut back, 6 bases at V and 5 bases at J, with 10 bases in the middle. CDR1 SNHLY and CDR2 FYNNEI come from the germline V gene.

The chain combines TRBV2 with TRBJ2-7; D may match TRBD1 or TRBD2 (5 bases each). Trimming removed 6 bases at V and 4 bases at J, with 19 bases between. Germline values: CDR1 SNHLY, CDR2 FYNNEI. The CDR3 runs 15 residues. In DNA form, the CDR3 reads TGTGCCAGCAGACCTCAGGGACCCCCGGGGTACGAGCAGTACTTC. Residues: CASRPQGPPGYEQYF.

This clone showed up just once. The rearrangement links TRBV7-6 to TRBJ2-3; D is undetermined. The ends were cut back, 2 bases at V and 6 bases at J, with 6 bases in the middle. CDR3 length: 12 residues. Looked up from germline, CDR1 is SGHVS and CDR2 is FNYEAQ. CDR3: CASSLNYDTQYF. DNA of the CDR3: TGTGCCAGCAGCTTAAACTATGATACGCAGTATTTT.

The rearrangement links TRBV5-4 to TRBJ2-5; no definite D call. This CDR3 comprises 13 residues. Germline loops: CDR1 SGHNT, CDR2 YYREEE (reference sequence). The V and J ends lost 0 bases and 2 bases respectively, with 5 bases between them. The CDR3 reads CASSLDKQETQYF. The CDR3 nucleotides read TGTGCCAGCAGCTTGGACAAGCAAGAGACCCAGTACTTC.

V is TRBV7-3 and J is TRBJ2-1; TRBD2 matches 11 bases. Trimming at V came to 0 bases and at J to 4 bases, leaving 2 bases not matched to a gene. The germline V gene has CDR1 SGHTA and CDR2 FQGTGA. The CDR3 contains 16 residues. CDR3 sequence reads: CASSLTGTSGYNEQFF. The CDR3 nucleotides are TGTGCCAGCAGCTTAACGGGGACTAGCGGTTACAATGAGCAGTTCTTC.

The CDR3 loop reads CASSAGTEAFF. The CDR3 nucleotides read TGTGCCAGCAGCGCAGGCACTGAAGCTTTCTTT. V is TRBV13 and J is TRBJ1-1; D call uncertain. Germline CDR1 and CDR2: PRHDT and FYEKMQ (reference sequence). The CDR3 extends over 11 amino acids. V was trimmed by 5 bases and J by 4 bases, leaving 5 bases between them.

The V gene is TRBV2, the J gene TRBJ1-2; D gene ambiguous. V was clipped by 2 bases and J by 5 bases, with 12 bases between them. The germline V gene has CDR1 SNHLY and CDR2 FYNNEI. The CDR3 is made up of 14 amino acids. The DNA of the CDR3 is TGTGCCAGCAGTGAAACGGATGTGGGGTATGGCTACACCTTC. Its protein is CASSETDVGYGYTF.

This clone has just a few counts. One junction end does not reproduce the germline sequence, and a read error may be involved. The DNA of the CDR3 is TGCGCCAGCAGCCAAGATTTCATCGGACAGGGTTTCCTAGAGGGGCTGAATTTT. It translates to CASSQDFIGQGFLEGLNF. This chain joins TRBV4-3 and TRBJ1-5; TRBD1 aligns across 8 bases. There are 18 residues in the CDR3. Germline V gene lookup returns CDR1 LGHNA and CDR2 YSLEER.

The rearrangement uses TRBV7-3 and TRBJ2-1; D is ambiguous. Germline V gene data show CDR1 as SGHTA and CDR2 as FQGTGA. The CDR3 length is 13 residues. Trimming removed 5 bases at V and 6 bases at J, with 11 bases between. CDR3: CASSLQVINEQFF. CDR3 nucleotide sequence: TGTGCCAGCAGCCTTCAGGTGATCAATGAGCAGTTCTTC.

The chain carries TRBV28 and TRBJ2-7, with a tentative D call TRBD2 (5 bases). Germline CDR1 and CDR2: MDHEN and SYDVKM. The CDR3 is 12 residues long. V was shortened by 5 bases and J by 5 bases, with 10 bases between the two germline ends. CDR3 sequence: CASSLMRDEQYF. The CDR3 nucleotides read TGTGCCAGCAGTCTGATGCGGGACGAGCAGTACTTC.